This section outlines one T cell receptor (beta chain) sequence together with its context. No antigen is known for it. TCRdb processed the 5' RACE reads anew with MiXCR; each CDR3 protein has one entry. The table includes about 450,000 distinct CDR3 sequences, about a fifth detected once. These data are taken from a study of identical twins. Between the trimmed V and J ends, which lost 0 bases and 7 bases, there was a span of 15 bases. This CDR3 region has 15 residues. CDR1 SQVTM and CDR2 ANQGSEA come from the germline V gene. Study observations and caveats: Twin-shared out-of-frame alpha sequences showed excess low generation probability.

Sequencing was performed on naive T cells sorted from blood. This TCR was sampled from a man in his fifties or sixties in good health. The chain is built from TRBV29-1 and TRBJ1-4; D not certain. The CDR3 protein is CSVEDPGFRGEKLFF. As DNA, the CDR3 is TGCAGCGTTGAAGATCCTGGGTTTCGGGGTGAAAAACTGTTTTTT.